These 24 T cell receptor beta chains share one sample of origin, sequenced in a study of blood T cell repertoires in COVID-19. The data were produced by immunoSEQ multiplex PCR, yet TCRdb's version contains in-frame clones alone and is incomplete. The sample includes some 99,000 clones, roughly 80% seen only once; the top ten take about 10%. What was sequenced was peripheral blood. The receptors derive from an elderly woman with acute or convalescent COVID-19.

By share, this clone counts as medium-sized. V is TRBV4-3 and J is TRBJ1-4, with 10 bases fitting TRBD1. With V trimmed by 3 bases and J by 7 bases, 2 bases remained unmatched. The germline V gene has CDR1 LGHNA and CDR2 YSLEER. The CDR3 sequence is 14 residues long. This chain's CDR3 is CASSQGQGSEKLFF. In DNA form, the CDR3 reads TGCGCCAGCAGCCAGGGACAGGGGAGTGAAAAACTGTTTTTT.

The chain recombines TRBV2 with TRBJ2-5; possibly TRBD2 for D (5 bases). This CDR3 has 10 residues. With 6 bases removed from V and 13 bases from J, the gap between germline ends came to 12 bases. Per germline, CDR1 SNHLY and CDR2 FYNNEI. This CDR3 is CASSSSGWYF. The CDR3 region has the DNA TGTGCCAGCAGCAGCAGCGGTTGGTACTTC.

The CDR3 nucleotides are TGTGCCAGCAGTTACTCCAGGTATCAGCCCCAGCATTTT. This sequence encodes CASSYSRYQPQHF. V usage is TRBV6-2 or TRBV6-3 and J usage is TRBJ1-5, with D unresolved. Germline V gives CDR1 MNHEY, CDR2 SVGEGT. V was trimmed by 0 bases and J by 5 bases, leaving 5 bases between them. This CDR3 region has 13 residues.

V gene TRBV7-9 combines with J gene TRBJ2-3, with 9 bases matching TRBD1. CDR3 length equals 15 residues. Trimming took 7 bases from V and 3 from J; bases not matched to a gene: 8. Germline loops: CDR1 SEHNR, CDR2 FQNEAQ (reference sequence). CDR3 residues: CASNLGTGWTDTQYF. As DNA, the CDR3 is TGTGCCAGCAACTTGGGGACAGGGTGGACAGATACGCAGTATTTT.

The rearrangement uses TRBV6-5 and TRBJ2-7; D ambiguous. The V and J ends lost 0 bases and 6 bases respectively, with 12 bases between them. CDR1 MNHEY and CDR2 SVGAGI come from the germline V gene. CDR3 length: 14 residues. In DNA form, the CDR3 reads TGTGCCAGCAGTTACTCGAGGCCGGGTGGCGAGCAGTACGTC. Its translation is CASSYSRPGGEQYV.

J is TRBJ1-4 and V is TRBV18, with D unresolved. Trimming removed 3 bases at V and 8 bases at J, with 16 bases between. Germline V lookup: CDR1 KGHSH, CDR2 LQKENI. The CDR3 has 15 amino acids. CDR3 amino acids: CASSPPEGGGEKLFF. The CDR3 DNA is TGTGCCAGCTCACCCCCCGAGGGAGGAGGCGAAAAACTGTTTTTT.

The rearrangement uses TRBV30 and TRBJ2-3, with unresolved D. This CDR3 is 14 amino acids long. CDR1 GTSNPN and CDR2 SVGIG come from the germline V gene (reference sequence). Between the trimmed V and J ends, which lost 0 bases and 2 bases, there was a span of 9 bases. The CDR3 reads CAWSVQYDTDTQYF. DNA of the CDR3: TGTGCCTGGAGTGTACAGTACGACACAGATACGCAGTATTTT.

This chain uses TRBV27 with TRBJ1-3; possibly TRBD1 for D (5 bases). The ends were cut back, 5 bases at V and 4 bases at J, with 12 bases in the middle. Germline V gene data show CDR1 as MNHEY and CDR2 as SMNVEV (reference sequence). The CDR3 has 14 amino acids. The CDR3 is CASSPDRVGNTIYF. Here the CDR3 DNA reads TGTGCCAGCAGTCCTGACAGAGTCGGAAACACCATATATTTT.

The chain carries TRBV5-1 and TRBJ2-2; tentative D call: TRBD1 (6 bases). V lost 5 bases and J 4 bases, leaving 15 bases between the germline ends. This CDR3 contains 15 residues. The germline V gene has CDR1 SGHRS and CDR2 YFSETQ. CDR3 in DNA: TGCGCCAGCAGAGCATCAGGGGCCGGCACCGGGGAGCTGTTTTTT. Residues: CASRASGAGTGELFF. Full variable domain (outside the CDR3, taken from reference TRBV5-1 and TRBJ2-2): KAGVTQTPRYLIKTRGQQVTLSCSPISGHRSVSWYQQTPGQGLQFLFEYFSETQRNKGNFPGRFSGRQFSNSRSEMNVSTLELGDSALYLCASRASGAGTGELFFGEGSRLTVL.

This chain joins TRBV30 and TRBJ1-2; possible D gene TRBD1, 5 bases. Deletions cut 1 base from V and 4 bases from J, with 10 bases between. This CDR3 has 13 residues. CDR1 and CDR2 (germline): GTSNPN, SVGIG (reference sequence). The CDR3 nucleotides are TGTGCCTGGAGTGCACAGGATTCCTATGGCTACACCTTC. It translates to CAWSAQDSYGYTF.

The chain employs TRBV4-3 and TRBJ2-3; 11 nucleotides agree with TRBD1. CDR1 LGHNA and CDR2 YSLEER come from the germline V gene. This CDR3 region has 17 residues. V gave up 3 bases and J gave up 4 bases; unmatched junction bases: 9. The CDR3 region has the DNA TGCGCCAGCAGCCACAATACCGGGACAGGGGGAGCAGATACGCAGTATTTT. Protein sequence: CASSHNTGTGGADTQYF.

This clone has ten or more counts. The rearrangement uses TRBV4-1 and TRBJ2-3, with 8 bases matching TRBD1. J lost 1 base, V lost 4 bases, and 7 bases had no gene match. Germline loops: CDR1 MGHRA, CDR2 YSYEKL. The CDR3 is 16 amino acids. The CDR3 loop reads CASSRTTGVGTDTQYF. The CDR3 DNA is TGCGCCAGCAGCCGAACGACAGGGGTAGGCACAGATACGCAGTATTTT.

The chain links TRBV7-2 to TRBJ1-2, with TRBD1 as a possible D gene (6 bases). Germline values: CDR1 SGHTA, CDR2 FQGNSA. The CDR3 extends over 16 amino acids. V was trimmed by 2 bases and J by 7 bases, leaving 20 bases between them. CDR3 region: CASSLRQVLPWGGYTF. CDR3 DNA sequence: TGTGCCAGCAGCTTAAGACAGGTGCTTCCTTGGGGTGGCTACACCTTC.

This clone was seen just once. Other DNA sequences in this specimen translate into the identical CDR3. The rearrangement joins TRBV5-4 to TRBJ2-3; possibly TRBD1 for D (5 bases). V was trimmed by 2 bases and J by 1 base, leaving 5 bases between them. CDR1 is SGHNT and CDR2 is YYREEE in the germline V gene (reference sequence). The CDR3 extends over 13 amino acids. The DNA of the CDR3 is TGTGCCAGCAGCTTACAGGGCACAGATACGCAGTATTTT. Protein: CASSLQGTDTQYF. Full variable domain (remainder filled in from reference TRBV5-4 and TRBJ2-3): ETGVTQSPTHLIKTRGQQVTLRCSSQSGHNTVSWYQQALGQGPQFIFQYYREEENGRGNFPPRFSGLQFPNYSSELNVNALELDDSALYLCASSLQGTDTQYFGPGTRLTVL.

The chain has TRBV7-9 and TRBJ1-1; 9 positions agree with TRBD1. This CDR3 is built from 13 residues. CDR1 and CDR2 from the germline V gene are SEHNR and FQNEAQ (reference sequence). J lost 4 bases, V lost 5 bases, and 2 bases had no gene match. The CDR3 protein is CASSRQGGTEAFF. As DNA, the CDR3 is TGTGCCAGCAGCCGACAGGGGGGCACTGAAGCTTTCTTT.

This clone appeared once. The chain recombines TRBV10-3 with TRBJ1-2; 9 nucleotides line up with TRBD1. Germline V CDR1 and CDR2: ENHRY, SYGVKD. The CDR3 consists of 15 residues. V gave up 3 bases and J gave up 4 bases; unmatched junction bases: 6. For the CDR3, the DNA is TGTGCCATCAGTGACTCGGGACAGGGTGCCTATGGCTACACCTTC. Translating gives CAISDSGQGAYGYTF.

The J gene is TRBJ2-7, the V gene TRBV30; 12 bases match TRBD1. Germline V gene data show CDR1 as GTSNPN and CDR2 as SVGIG (reference sequence). The CDR3 covers 14 residues. The ends lost 5 bases at V and 5 bases at J; junction bases unmatched: 7. CDR3 coding DNA: TGTGCCTGGCGGGGACAGGGGGCTTACCACGAGCAGTACTTC. Translating gives CAWRGQGAYHEQYF.

This clone was found a few times. The chain joins TRBV7-2 to TRBJ2-7, with 13 bases that match TRBD2. Germline lookup yields CDR1 SGHTA and CDR2 FQGNSA. V was clipped by 5 bases and J by 9 bases; unmatched bases: 10. This CDR3 comprises 15 residues. The CDR3 DNA is TGTGCCAGCAGCCTAGACGGACTAGCGGGGGAACGGCAGTACTTC. The encoded protein is CASSLDGLAGERQYF. The full variable domain, its missing parts supplied by reference TRBV7-2 and TRBJ2-7, is GAGVSQSPSNKVTEKGKDVELRCDPISGHTALYWYRQSLGQGLEFLIYFQGNSAPDKSGLPSDRFSAERTGGSVSTLTIQRTQQEDSAVYLCASSLDGLAGERQYFGPGTRLTVT.

This clone has only one observation. The chain carries TRBV5-1 and TRBJ2-3; 10 bases are shared with TRBD2. Trimming cost V 0 bases and J 0 bases; bases outside gene matches: 4. CDR1 and CDR2 (germline): SGHRS, YFSETQ. The CDR3 extends over 17 amino acids. The CDR3 sequence is CASSLASGGASTDTQYF. The DNA of the CDR3 is TGCGCCAGCAGCTTGGCCAGCGGGGGGGCGAGCACAGATACGCAGTATTTT.

J is TRBJ2-3 and V is TRBV2; 12 bases are a match to TRBD1. Trimming at V came to 7 bases and at J to 2 bases, leaving 10 bases not matched to a gene. Germline V gives CDR1 SNHLY, CDR2 FYNNEI. CDR3 length equals 17 residues. CDR3 nucleotides: TGTGCCAGCACCAAAACGGGGACAGGGGGCTCCACAGATACGCAGTATTTT. Translation: CASTKTGTGGSTDTQYF.

This sequence joins TRBV15 and TRBJ2-2; D might be TRBD1 (6 bases). The CDR3 is 14 amino acids. Germline values: CDR1 LNHNV, CDR2 YYDKDF (reference sequence). Between the trimmed V and J ends, which lost 0 bases and 6 bases, there was a span of 8 bases. The CDR3 here is CATSREQGAGELFF. In DNA, the CDR3 is TGTGCCACCAGCAGAGAACAGGGAGCCGGGGAGCTGTTTTTT. The entire variable domain, with the rest obtained from reference TRBV15 and TRBJ2-2, is as follows: DAMVIQNPRYQVTQFGKPVTLSCSQTLNHNVMYWYQQKSSQAPKLLFHYYDKDFNNEADTPDNFQSRRPNTSFCFLDIRSPGLGDTAMYLCATSREQGAGELFFGEGSRLTVL.

This chain links TRBV7-2 with TRBJ1-2, with 10 bases matching TRBD1. Germline CDR1 is SGHTA and CDR2 is FQGNSA. J lost 4 bases, V lost 5 bases, and 7 bases had no gene match. CDR3 length: 15 amino acids. CDR3 sequence: CASSPRQGALYGYTF. In DNA, the CDR3 is TGTGCCAGCAGCCCAAGACAGGGGGCCCTCTATGGCTACACCTTC.

The V and J genes are TRBV10-3 and TRBJ2-3, with D possibly TRBD2 on 5 matching bases. V was cut by 3 bases and J by 0 bases, with 16 bases left in between. The CDR3 runs to 17 residues. Germline V gives CDR1 ENHRY, CDR2 SYGVKD. CDR3 sequence: CAISDTWGATSTDTQYF. In DNA, the CDR3 is TGTGCCATCAGTGATACTTGGGGAGCCACAAGCACAGATACGCAGTATTTT.

This sequence joins TRBV9 and TRBJ1-1; D is perhaps TRBD1 (5 bases). With 2 bases removed from V and 1 base from J, the gap between germline ends came to 9 bases. This CDR3 is built from 14 residues. Germline V gene data show CDR1 as SGDLS and CDR2 as YYNGEE. In DNA form, the CDR3 reads TGTGCCAGCAGCGTCCTTGGACAGAACACTGAAGCTTTCTTT. Protein product: CASSVLGQNTEAFF. The variable domain in full, with the rest retrieved from reference TRBV9 and TRBJ1-1, is DSGVTQTPKHLITATGQRVTLRCSPRSGDLSVYWYQQSLDQGLQFLIQYYNGEERAKGNILERFSAQQFPDLHSELNLSSLELGDSALYFCASSVLGQNTEAFFGQGTRLTVV.